This is a list of T cell receptor beta chains from one sample in a study of T cell repertoires in cytomegalovirus infection. The antigens of these receptors remain unknown. TCRdb reprocessed the reads with MiXCR, giving one entry per CDR3 protein. The sample lists about 920,000 distinct CDR3 sequences; about a third were seen once. This sample comprised cultured CD8+ T cells from PBMCs, obtained from culture after CMV antigen stimulation. These receptors were taken from a human donor in good health (CMV status not recorded). Some clones in this sample may be carry-over from other donors' samples. CDR3s include the opening cysteine and the closing phenylalanine or tryptophan. Fields, in order: clone size, J gene, D gene, V gene, CDR3 protein, CDR3 DNA. A D gene is named only where the DNA matches it firmly. Some rows mark clone size as missing; the rest say once, few, many or name a class of expanded clone.

clone size: NA
J gene: TRBJ2-3
D gene: NA
V gene: TRBV10-3
CDR3 protein: CAIRIRRDNTDTQYF
CDR3 DNA: TGTGCCATCAGGATCCGGAGGGACAACACAGATACGCAGTATTTT

clone size: few
J gene: TRBJ1-3
D gene: NA
V gene: TRBV6-5
CDR3 protein: CASSYNRNGNTIYF
CDR3 DNA: TGTGCCAGCAGTTACAACAGAAATGGAAACACCATATATTTT

clone size: NA
J gene: TRBJ1-1
D gene: NA
V gene: TRBV7-9
CDR3 protein: CASSPLTKAGQGTEAFF
CDR3 DNA: TGTGCCAGCAGCCCCCTGACGAAGGCGGGGCAAGGCACTGAAGCTTTCTTT

clone size: NA
J gene: TRBJ1-5
D gene: NA
V gene: TRBV19
CDR3 protein: CASSISGLNQPQHF
CDR3 DNA: TGTGCCAGTAGTATCTCCGGGCTAAATCAGCCCCAGCATTTT

clone size: few
J gene: TRBJ2-2
D gene: TRBD1
V gene: TRBV12-3/TRBV12-4
CDR3 protein: CASSPQGQVPGELFF
CDR3 DNA: TGTGCCAGCAGTCCCCAGGGACAGGTGCCCGGGGAGCTGTTTTTT

clone size: few
J gene: TRBJ1-5
D gene: NA
V gene: TRBV7-9
CDR3 protein: CASSLDWESGQPQHF
CDR3 DNA: TGTGCCAGCAGCTTAGATTGGGAAAGTGGTCAGCCCCAGCATTTT

clone size: NA
J gene: TRBJ1-6
D gene: TRBD1
V gene: TRBV27
CDR3 protein: CASSLYRGGDSPLHF
CDR3 DNA: TGTGCCAGCAGTTTATATAGAGGGGGCGATTCACCCCTCCACTTT

clone size: NA
J gene: TRBJ1-1
D gene: TRBD1
V gene: TRBV7-9
CDR3 protein: CASSPLTGPNTEAFF
CDR3 DNA: TGTGCCAGCAGCCCCCTGACAGGGCCCAACACTGAAGCTTTCTTT

clone size: NA
J gene: TRBJ1-5
D gene: NA
V gene: TRBV27
CDR3 protein: CASSSLKGLNQPQHF
CDR3 DNA: TGTGCCAGCAGTTCCCTCAAGGGTCTCAATCAGCCCCAGCATTTT

clone size: NA
J gene: TRBJ2-1
D gene: TRBD2
V gene: TRBV11-2
CDR3 protein: CASSFGSTGGPHNEQFF
CDR3 DNA: TGTGCCAGCAGCTTCGGTTCCACGGGGGGGCCACACAATGAGCAGTTCTTC

clone size: few
J gene: TRBJ1-1
D gene: NA
V gene: TRBV19
CDR3 protein: CASSMYRGPNTEAFF
CDR3 DNA: TGTGCCAGTAGTATGTATCGGGGACCAAACACTGAAGCTTTCTTT

clone size: NA
J gene: TRBJ2-7
D gene: NA
V gene: TRBV4-2
CDR3 protein: CASSQGGLRQRGNYEQYF
CDR3 DNA: TGTGCCAGCAGCCAGGGGGGCCTGAGGCAGCGGGGCAACTACGAGCAGTACTTC

clone size: few
J gene: TRBJ1-5
D gene: NA
V gene: TRBV6-2/TRBV6-3
CDR3 protein: CASSPSVGQQPQHF
CDR3 DNA: TGTGCCAGCAGTCCTTCGGTCGGGCAACAGCCCCAGCATTTT

clone size: few
J gene: TRBJ1-1
D gene: NA
V gene: TRBV28
CDR3 protein: CASSLKPVGPEAFF
CDR3 DNA: TGTGCCAGCAGTTTAAAACCGGTCGGGCCCGAAGCTTTCTTT

clone size: many
J gene: TRBJ2-3
D gene: NA
V gene: TRBV9
CDR3 protein: CASSVGQGLDTQYF
CDR3 DNA: TGTGCCAGCAGCGTAGGGCAGGGCTTAGATACGCAGTATTTT

clone size: NA
J gene: TRBJ1-1
D gene: NA
V gene: TRBV5-5
CDR3 protein: CASSLADITRANTEAFF
CDR3 DNA: TGTGCCAGCAGCTTGGCAGACATTACAAGGGCGAACACTGAAGCTTTCTTT

clone size: NA
J gene: TRBJ1-5
D gene: NA
V gene: TRBV19
CDR3 protein: CASSINEGQPQHF
CDR3 DNA: TGTGCCAGTAGTATAAACGAGGGTCAGCCCCAGCATTTT

clone size: NA
J gene: TRBJ1-1
D gene: NA
V gene: TRBV19
CDR3 protein: CASRDPLDPNTEAFF
CDR3 DNA: TGTGCCAGTAGAGACCCTTTGGACCCGAACACTGAAGCTTTCTTT

clone size: many
J gene: TRBJ2-5
D gene: TRBD1
V gene: TRBV11-3
CDR3 protein: CATTDRLAQETQYF
CDR3 DNA: TGTGCCACCACGGACAGGCTTGCTCAAGAGACCCAGTACTTC

clone size: few
J gene: TRBJ2-6
D gene: NA
V gene: TRBV27
CDR3 protein: CASSFNPGVPGANVLTF
CDR3 DNA: TGTGCCAGCAGTTTTAATCCCGGGGTCCCTGGGGCCAACGTCCTGACTTTC

clone size: NA
J gene: TRBJ1-1
D gene: NA
V gene: TRBV10-1
CDR3 protein: CASSLGTSHGDTEAFF
CDR3 DNA: TGCGCCAGCAGCCTTGGGACAAGTCATGGGGACACTGAAGCTTTCTTT

clone size: NA
J gene: TRBJ2-1
D gene: TRBD2
V gene: TRBV4-1
CDR3 protein: CASSQGTSDYNEQFF
CDR3 DNA: TGCGCCAGCAGCCAAGGGACTAGCGATTACAATGAGCAGTTCTTC

clone size: many
J gene: TRBJ2-3
D gene: NA
V gene: TRBV7-8
CDR3 protein: CASSPPGLSPSTDTQYF
CDR3 DNA: TGTGCCAGCAGCCCCCCCGGACTCAGCCCTAGCACAGATACGCAGTATTTT

clone size: few
J gene: TRBJ2-5
D gene: NA
V gene: TRBV4-1
CDR3 protein: CASSQVPGGNQETQYF
CDR3 DNA: TGCGCCAGCAGCCAAGTTCCTGGGGGGAACCAAGAGACCCAGTACTTC

clone size: many
J gene: TRBJ1-5
D gene: NA
V gene: TRBV7-8
CDR3 protein: CASSLDAAEKHNQPQHF
CDR3 DNA: TGTGCCAGCAGCTTAGATGCCGCCGAGAAACACAATCAGCCCCAGCATTTT

clone size: NA
J gene: TRBJ1-2
D gene: NA
V gene: TRBV20-1
CDR3 protein: CSAKSGDTNYGYTF
CDR3 DNA: TGCAGTGCCAAGAGTGGGGATACTAACTATGGCTACACCTTC

clone size: NA
J gene: TRBJ2-5
D gene: NA
V gene: TRBV7-8
CDR3 protein: CASSLDVYETQYF
CDR3 DNA: TGTGCCAGCAGCTTAGATGTCTACGAGACCCAGTACTTC

clone size: once
J gene: TRBJ1-4
D gene: NA
V gene: TRBV12-3/TRBV12-4
CDR3 protein: CASSPPVGPDKRANEKLFF
CDR3 DNA: TGTGCCAGCAGTCCCCCCGTCGGACCCGATAAGCGGGCTAATGAAAAACTGTTTTTT

clone size: many
J gene: TRBJ2-1
D gene: TRBD2
V gene: TRBV27
CDR3 protein: CASSLAGGLNEQFF
CDR3 DNA: TGTGCCAGCAGCTTAGCGGGGGGGCTCAATGAGCAGTTCTTC

clone size: few
J gene: TRBJ2-4
D gene: TRBD1
V gene: TRBV19
CDR3 protein: CATSDWGQGEFEAKNIQYF
CDR3 DNA: TGTGCCACCTCAGATTGGGGACAGGGGGAATTCGAAGCCAAAAACATTCAGTACTTC

clone size: many
J gene: TRBJ2-1
D gene: TRBD2
V gene: TRBV6-5
CDR3 protein: CASSYSGLAGGGGYNEQFF
CDR3 DNA: TGTGCCAGCAGTTACTCGGGACTAGCGGGGGGAGGGGGCTACAATGAGCAGTTCTTC

clone size: many
J gene: TRBJ2-6
D gene: NA
V gene: TRBV4-1
CDR3 protein: CASSQDPAGSGANVLTF
CDR3 DNA: TGCGCCAGCAGCCAAGATCCGGCAGGCTCTGGGGCCAACGTCCTGACTTTC

clone size: NA
J gene: TRBJ1-1
D gene: TRBD1
V gene: TRBV4-1
CDR3 protein: CASSQPDRMNTEAFF
CDR3 DNA: TGCGCCAGCAGCCAACCGGACAGGATGAACACTGAAGCTTTCTTT

clone size: NA
J gene: TRBJ1-4
D gene: NA
V gene: TRBV7-9
CDR3 protein: CASSLPGRDEKLFF
CDR3 DNA: TGTGCCAGCAGCTTACCAGGGAGAGATGAAAAACTGTTTTTT

clone size: NA
J gene: TRBJ2-2
D gene: TRBD2
V gene: TRBV9
CDR3 protein: CASSASGGRGTGELFF
CDR3 DNA: TGTGCCAGCAGCGCTAGCGGGGGCCGGGGCACCGGGGAGCTGTTTTTT

clone size: NA
J gene: TRBJ2-1
D gene: TRBD1
V gene: TRBV13
CDR3 protein: CASTQGRGLYNEQFF
CDR3 DNA: TGTGCCAGCACCCAAGGCAGGGGGCTATACAATGAGCAGTTCTTC

clone size: NA
J gene: TRBJ2-1
D gene: TRBD2
V gene: TRBV11-3
CDR3 protein: CASNTSGSSYNEQFF
CDR3 DNA: TGTGCCAGCAACACGAGCGGGAGCTCCTACAATGAGCAGTTCTTC

clone size: NA
J gene: TRBJ2-1
D gene: TRBD1
V gene: TRBV5-4
CDR3 protein: CASSIWTGSSYNEQFF
CDR3 DNA: TGTGCCAGCAGCATCTGGACAGGGAGCTCCTACAATGAGCAGTTCTTC

clone size: NA
J gene: TRBJ1-1
D gene: TRBD1
V gene: TRBV7-3
CDR3 protein: CANSLTGTGLLNTEAFF
CDR3 DNA: TGTGCCAACAGCTTAACGGGGACAGGCTTACTGAACACTGAAGCTTTCTTT

clone size: NA
J gene: TRBJ1-1
D gene: NA
V gene: TRBV24-1
CDR3 protein: CATSARGSTEAFF
CDR3 DNA: TGTGCCACCAGCGCACGGGGTAGTACTGAAGCTTTCTTT